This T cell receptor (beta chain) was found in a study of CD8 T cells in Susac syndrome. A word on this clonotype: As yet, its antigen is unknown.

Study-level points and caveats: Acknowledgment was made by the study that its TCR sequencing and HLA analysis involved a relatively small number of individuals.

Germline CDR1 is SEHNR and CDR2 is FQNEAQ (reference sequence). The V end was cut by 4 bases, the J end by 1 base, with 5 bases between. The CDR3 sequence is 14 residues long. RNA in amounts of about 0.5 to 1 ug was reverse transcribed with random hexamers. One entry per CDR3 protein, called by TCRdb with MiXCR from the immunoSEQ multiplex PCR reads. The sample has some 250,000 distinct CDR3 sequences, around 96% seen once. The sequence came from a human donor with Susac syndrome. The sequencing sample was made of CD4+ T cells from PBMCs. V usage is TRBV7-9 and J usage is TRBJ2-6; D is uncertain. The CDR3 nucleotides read TGTGCCAGCAGCTCCACGTCTGGGGCCAACGTCCTGACTTTC. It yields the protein CASSSTSGANVLTF.